What follows is one T cell receptor (beta chain) and its context. The antigen is undetermined. The CDR3 runs to 15 residues. V shed 1 base and J 6 bases; nucleotides not matched to a gene: 8. Germline V gene data show CDR1 as MGHRA and CDR2 as YSYEKL. H&E slides confirmed each diagnosis, reviewed by two pathologists independently. The protocol was immunoSEQ multiplex PCR, while the TCRdb copy is restricted to in-frame clones and leaves out a portion. The data contain 6,600 or so clones, 77% of them singletons. This sample is drawn from a study of immune evolution from preneoplasia to lung adenocarcinoma. Study outcomes and limitations: Later-stage lesions appeared to have more T cells, more diversity, less clonality.

This clonotype originated in a person between 60 and 79 years old with lung adenocarcinoma. The rearrangement uses TRBV4-1 and TRBJ2-7, with 8 bases identical to TRBD2. The specimen was FFPE lung adenocarcinoma in situ tissue. The CDR3 protein is CASSQADGGAGEQYF. CDR3 nucleotide sequence: TGCGCCAGCAGCCAAGCTGACGGGGGGGCAGGCGAGCAGTACTTC.